One and the same sample provided the 10 T cell receptor beta chains below, sequenced in a study of OX40 agonist ivuxolimab in advanced cancers. Some clones are missing from TCRdb's copy, which holds only in-frame ones; the method was immunoSEQ multiplex PCR. The sample includes 60,000 to 65,000 clones, about 85% seen only once; the top ten take 3%. The material sequenced was CD4+ or CD8+ T cells sorted from blood, taken in a trial of the OX40 agonist ivuxolimab. Receptors were obtained from an adult with an advanced solid tumor such as melanoma, head and neck, liver or kidney cancer.

The chain has TRBV11-1 and TRBJ2-2; the D call may be TRBD1 or TRBD2 (5 bases each). The V gene lost 4 bases and the J gene lost 7 bases, with 10 bases spanning the gap. The CDR3 has 13 amino acids. The germline gives CDR1 SGHAT, CDR2 FQDESV (reference sequence). The CDR3 spells CASSSLGDGELFF. DNA of the CDR3: TGTGCCAGCAGCTCGCTGGGGGACGGGGAGCTGTTTTTT.

The chain couples TRBV5-5 to TRBJ2-5; TRBD1 might be the D (6 bases). The germline gives CDR1 SGHKS, CDR2 YYEKEE (reference sequence). Trimming stripped 7 bases from V and 5 bases from J, with 21 bases between. The CDR3 covers 15 residues. In DNA, the CDR3 is TGTGCCAGCCGACCCAGGGCGGACAGCTGGGAGACCCAGTACTTC. This encodes CASRPRADSWETQYF.

The chain employs TRBV28 and TRBJ1-1; D remains ambiguous. V lost 10 bases, J lost 8 bases, and 17 bases lay in between. The CDR3 loop spans 12 amino acids. From germline, CDR1 is MDHEN and CDR2 SYDVKM. CDR3 nucleotides: TGTGCCACTGCCGGGCAGGATATCGAAGCTTTCTTT. It codes for CATAGQDIEAFF.

This rearrangement joins TRBV14 to TRBJ1-2; tentatively, D is TRBD1 (5 bases). The CDR3 has 15 residues. Between the trimmed V and J ends, which lost 0 bases and 4 bases, there was a span of 12 bases. CDR1 and CDR2 from the germline V gene are SGHDN and FVKESK. The CDR3 DNA reads TGTGCCAGCAGCCAAGATTCCCAAAGGGGCTATGGCTACACCTTC. It yields the protein CASSQDSQRGYGYTF. Full variable domain (missing parts from reference TRBV14 and TRBJ1-2): EAGVTQFPSHSVIEKGQTVTLRCDPISGHDNLYWYRRVMGKEIKFLLHFVKESKQDESGMPNNRFLAERTGGTYSTLKVQPAELEDSGVYFCASSQDSQRGYGYTFGSGTRLTVV.

The CDR3 region is CASNILAGGRDTQYF. The CDR3 coding sequence is TGTGCCAGCAATATACTAGCGGGGGGGCGCGATACGCAGTATTTT. This rearrangement joins TRBV28 to TRBJ2-3; the match to TRBD2 covers 13 bases. Germline loops: CDR1 MDHEN, CDR2 SYDVKM. The V gene end was trimmed by 7 bases and the J gene end by 6 bases; junction bases not matched to a gene: 7. The CDR3 runs 15 residues.

The V gene is TRBV6-5, the J gene TRBJ2-7, with D tentatively TRBD1 or TRBD2 (5 bases each). Looked up from germline, CDR1 is MNHEY and CDR2 is SVGAGI. The CDR3 is 12 amino acids. Here the CDR3 reads CATGRDSYEQYF. DNA for the CDR3: TGTGCTACGGGACGGGACTCCTACGAGCAGTACTTC.

The gene calls are TRBV28 and TRBJ1-1; 8 bases map to TRBD1. V shed 6 bases, J shed 1 base, and the junction held 16 bases outside the gene matches. The CDR3 is made up of 18 amino acids. In germline, CDR1 is MDHEN, CDR2 SYDVKM. This CDR3 reads CASRPVRTGLPQNTEAFF. DNA of the CDR3: TGTGCCAGCAGGCCCGTCCGGACAGGGCTACCGCAGAACACTGAAGCTTTCTTT.

V is TRBV29-1 and J is TRBJ1-2; D not resolved. V lost 0 bases to trimming and J lost 7 bases, with 12 bases between them. Germline CDR1 SQVTM, CDR2 ANQGSEA. This CDR3 has 13 residues. The CDR3 nucleotides read TGCAGCGTTGAAGAACGACAAGGGATTGGCTACACCTTC. Its protein product is CSVEERQGIGYTF.

V and J are TRBV2 and TRBJ1-2, with 10 bases identical to TRBD1. Per germline, CDR1 SNHLY and CDR2 FYNNEI. J gave up 3 bases and V 5 bases, and 9 bases lay outside the gene matches. The CDR3 sequence is 16 residues long. The CDR3 region has the DNA TGTGCCAGCAGTCTCTCCGGGACAGGGGATGACTATGGCTACACCTTC. It encodes CASSLSGTGDDYGYTF.

This chain connects TRBV6-1 to TRBJ2-7, with D possibly matching TRBD2 (7 bases). Trimming removed 7 bases at V and 6 bases at J, with 22 bases between. The CDR3 consists of 15 residues. Germline V gives CDR1 MNHNS, CDR2 SASEGT. This CDR3 is CASKPGRGAQGEQYF. Written as DNA, the CDR3 is TGTGCCAGCAAGCCCGGACGGGGGGCGCAGGGCGAGCAGTACTTC.